These 18 T cell receptor beta chains share one sample of origin, sequenced in a study of T cells in women clearing cervical HPV infection. Some clones are missing from TCRdb's copy, which holds only in-frame ones; the method was immunoSEQ multiplex PCR. This sample's table reports tens of thousands of clones. Material: blood buffy coat. These receptors were collected from a woman aged 18 to 69 with a cervical HPV16 infection that either progressed to CIN3+ or cleared (not recorded which).

Notes on this clone: Coverage ceases 3 residues before the CDR3 finishes, and the germline J gene fills in the end. The chain couples TRBV12-3 or TRBV12-4 to TRBJ1-5; 9 bases agree with TRBD1. V was pared by 5 bases and J by 0 bases, with 8 bases of the junction left unmatched. The CDR3 spans 17 residues. The CDR3 DNA, read in part, is TGTGCCAGCAGTCCCCCCTCACAGGGGGCTAGCAATCAGCCC. Its translation: CASSPPSQGASNQP. The complete CDR3 reads CASSPPSQGASNQPQHF.

For this clone: With the read ending 3 residues before the CDR3 end, the germline J gene is used to fill in that end. The gene calls are TRBV30 and TRBJ1-4; D may be TRBD1 (5 bases). V lost 5 bases, J lost 7 bases, and 14 bases lay in between. This CDR3 is built from 13 residues. CDR1 is GTSNPN, CDR2 SVGIG, per germline (reference sequence). The chain's CDR3 is CAWSGSGGEKLFF. The DNA read from the CDR3 is TGTGCCTGGTCAGGGTCGGGCGGTGAAAAA.

Notes on this clone: The CDR3 end lies 3 residues beyond the end of the read and is filled in from the germline J gene. Within the sample, other DNA sequences also encode this same CDR3. The rearrangement uses TRBV20-1 and TRBJ1-3; TRBD1 agrees at 7 bases. The CDR3 is 15 residues long. Trimming removed 2 bases from V and 2 bases from J; junction bases left unmatched: 6. In germline, CDR1 is DFQATT, CDR2 SNEGSKA (reference sequence). CDR3 in amino acids: CSARPFDRAGNTIYF. The covered CDR3 bases are TGCAGTGCTAGACCCTTTGACAGGGCTGGAAACACC.

Points on this clone: The read terminates 3 residues before the CDR3 end, so the remaining end is supplied by the germline J gene. The chain recombines TRBV5-1 with TRBJ1-2; D is undetermined. CDR3 size: 15 residues. Deletions cut 0 bases from V and 2 bases from J, with 11 bases between. Germline CDR1 SGHRS, CDR2 YFSETQ. The part of the CDR3 DNA that was read is TGCGCCAGCAGCTTGGACGGCACCAGGAACTATGGC. Protein product: CASSLDGTRNYG. In full, the CDR3 reads CASSLDGTRNYGYTF.

With regard to this clone: The read is 3 residues too short to cover the CDR3 end, so that end is filled in from the germline J gene. The rearrangement links TRBV20-1 to TRBJ2-1, with 11 positions matching TRBD2. CDR3 length: 15 residues. The J segment lost 5 bases and the V segment lost 3 bases, leaving 6 bases of the junction unmatched. The germline V gene has CDR1 DFQATT and CDR2 SNEGSKA (reference sequence). CDR3 residues: CSASGGTSGNNEQFF. Partial CDR3 DNA: TGCAGTGCTAGTGGTGGGACTAGCGGAAACAATGAG.

The covered CDR3 bases are TGTGCCAGTAGTCGGACCCCGGGACAGGGGGCGGATACG. This sequence encodes CASSRTPGQGADT. The complete CDR3 sequence is CASSRTPGQGADTQYF. This chain joins TRBV19 and TRBJ2-3, with 12 bases identical to TRBD1. The read ends 3 residues early relative to the CDR3; the germline J gene fills the gap. CDR1 is LNHDA, CDR2 SQIVND, per germline (reference sequence). This CDR3 is built from 16 residues. J lost 6 bases, V lost 5 bases, and 9 bases had no gene match.

As to this clone: The CDR3 is cut off 3 residues early in the read; its end comes from the germline J gene. The rearrangement joins TRBV20-1 to TRBJ1-4, with 8 nucleotides matching TRBD1. The V segment lost 3 bases and the J segment 6 bases; nucleotides outside the gene matches: 9. The V gene's germline CDR1 is DFQATT and CDR2 SNEGSKA (reference sequence). This CDR3 comprises 15 residues. CDR3 DNA, as far as it was read: TGCAGTGCTAGGGATACCGGGACAGGTGATGAAAAA. As protein: CSARDTGTGDEK. The entire CDR3 protein reads CSARDTGTGDEKLFF.

On this clone: The read halts 3 residues ahead of the CDR3 end, with the missing end drawn from the germline J gene. The chain carries TRBV12-3 or TRBV12-4 and TRBJ1-4, with 7 bases fitting TRBD1. The CDR3 sequence is 15 residues long. With 5 bases clipped from V and 5 bases from J, the junction kept 8 bases outside the gene matches. The CDR3 bases that were read are TGTGCCAGCAGTCAGACAGGGACCGTGAATGAAAAA. Its translation: CASSQTGTVNEK. The full CDR3 sequence reads CASSQTGTVNEKLFF.

To note about this clone: Read data end 3 residues before the CDR3 end; the end is taken from the germline J gene. This rearrangement joins TRBV5-1 to TRBJ1-1, with 10 nucleotides matching TRBD1. CDR3 length: 15 residues. Germline loops: CDR1 SGHRS, CDR2 YFSETQ. V trimming: 1 base; J trimming: 5 bases; junction bases outside the gene matches: 5. The CDR3 here is CASSLRQGALTEAFF. The CDR3 bases that were read are TGCGCCAGCAGCTTGAGACAGGGGGCGCTTACTGAA.

For this clone: Sequencing ends 3 residues short of the CDR3 end; the germline J gene provides the rest. The genes are TRBV5-1 and TRBJ2-1, with 8 nucleotides matching TRBD2. Germline V gene sequence: CDR1 SGHRS, CDR2 YFSETQ. V trimming: 4 bases; J trimming: 3 bases; junction bases outside the gene matches: 6. This CDR3 is built from 15 residues. The CDR3 protein is CASSISGGIYNEQFF. CDR3 DNA (partial): TGCGCCAGCAGCATAAGCGGGGGAATCTACAATGAG.

A note on this clone: The read terminates 3 residues before the CDR3 end, so the remaining end is supplied by the germline J gene. This sequence joins TRBV20-1 and TRBJ2-7; 8 bases are shared with TRBD1. V was pared by 6 bases and J by 6 bases, with 13 bases of the junction left unmatched. CDR1 and CDR2 (germline): DFQATT, SNEGSKA (reference sequence). This CDR3 spans 14 amino acids. CDR3 DNA (partial): TGCAGTGCGAAGTTTGAGGACAGGGTAACCGAG. This sequence encodes CSAKFEDRVTE. Given in full, the CDR3 is CSAKFEDRVTEQYF.

With regard to this clone: The missing CDR3 end, 3 residues past where the read stops, is filled in from the germline J gene. The V call is TRBV9, the J call TRBJ2-3; TRBD2 is a possible D gene (5 bases). With 3 bases removed from V and 7 bases from J, the gap between germline ends came to 9 bases. This CDR3 comprises 12 residues. The germline V gene has CDR1 SGDLS and CDR2 YYNGEE. Here the CDR3 reads CASSAGMHTQYF. CDR3 DNA, as far as it was read: TGTGCCAGCAGCGCGGGGATGCATACG.

To note about this clone: A read error may account for a junction end that differs from germline. The sequenced CDR3 bases are TGCGCCAGCAGCCTTATAGCGGGGGGGATCTCCTACAATGAG. Encoded protein: CASSLIAGGISYNE. The full CDR3 sequence reads CASSLIAGGISYNEQFF. This chain links TRBV4-2 with TRBJ2-1; the match to TRBD2 covers 11 bases. Coverage ceases 3 residues before the CDR3 finishes, and the germline J gene fills in the end. The CDR3 covers 17 residues. Germline CDR1 is LGHNA and CDR2 is YNFKEQ.

Notes on this clone: The CDR3 is cut off 3 residues early in the read; its end comes from the germline J gene. Other nucleotide sequences in the sample specify the same CDR3. This chain uses TRBV19 with TRBJ1-4; 9 nucleotides align to TRBD1. Germline CDR1 LNHDA, CDR2 SQIVND (reference sequence). The V and J ends lost 5 bases and 7 bases, in that order; junction bases with no gene match: 8. The CDR3 covers 15 residues. The CDR3 sequence: CASSSTGGAGEKLFF. CDR3 bases read: TGTGCCAGTAGTTCAACAGGGGGCGCGGGTGAAAAA.

Its frequency marks this clone as medium-sized. The missing CDR3 end, 3 residues past where the read stops, is filled in from the germline J gene. The V gene is TRBV20-1, the J gene TRBJ1-6, with a weak D call TRBD1 (6 bases). The CDR3 consists of 16 residues. V was shortened by 3 bases and J by 8 bases, with 20 bases between the two germline ends. From germline, CDR1 is DFQATT and CDR2 SNEGSKA (reference sequence). The CDR3: CSARGIQQGQDSPLHF. The part of the CDR3 DNA that was read is TGCAGTGCTAGGGGGATACAACAGGGCCAGGATTCACCC.

In the case of this clone: Read sequence stops 3 residues before the CDR3 end, and the germline J gene provides the missing end. This chain connects TRBV5-5 to TRBJ2-7; 9 bases align to TRBD1. The CDR3 is 15 residues long. Germline V CDR1 and CDR2: SGHKS, YYEKEE (reference sequence). V was clipped by 2 bases and J by 5 bases; unmatched bases: 8. CDR3 bases read: TGTGCCAGCAGCTTCCAGGACAGGGGACCGGACGAG. Residues: CASSFQDRGPDE. The entire CDR3 protein is CASSFQDRGPDEQYF.

A remark on this clone: The read terminates 3 residues ahead of where the CDR3 ends, so the germline J gene completes it. The rearrangement uses TRBV7-8 and TRBJ2-1, with D tentatively TRBD1 or TRBD2 (5 bases each). CDR3 length: 17 amino acids. With 2 bases removed from V and 1 base from J, the gap between germline ends came to 15 bases. Germline V gene lookup returns CDR1 SGHVS and CDR2 FQNEAQ. CDR3 protein: CASSLSPGRASYNEQFF. Incomplete CDR3 DNA: TGTGCCAGCAGCTTATCCCCAGGGAGAGCTTCCTACAATGAG.

Comments on this clone: The read gets to within 3 residues of the CDR3 end, and the germline J gene fills in the rest. The chain couples TRBV9 to TRBJ2-5; 8 nucleotides match TRBD2. This CDR3 spans 14 amino acids. Looked up from germline, CDR1 is SGDLS and CDR2 is YYNGEE. Unmatched junction bases numbered 4, after V lost 4 bases and J lost 2 bases. The part of the CDR3 DNA that was read is TGTGCCAGCAGCATCGGACTAGCACAAGAGACC. Translating gives CASSIGLAQET. The entire CDR3 protein is CASSIGLAQETQYF.